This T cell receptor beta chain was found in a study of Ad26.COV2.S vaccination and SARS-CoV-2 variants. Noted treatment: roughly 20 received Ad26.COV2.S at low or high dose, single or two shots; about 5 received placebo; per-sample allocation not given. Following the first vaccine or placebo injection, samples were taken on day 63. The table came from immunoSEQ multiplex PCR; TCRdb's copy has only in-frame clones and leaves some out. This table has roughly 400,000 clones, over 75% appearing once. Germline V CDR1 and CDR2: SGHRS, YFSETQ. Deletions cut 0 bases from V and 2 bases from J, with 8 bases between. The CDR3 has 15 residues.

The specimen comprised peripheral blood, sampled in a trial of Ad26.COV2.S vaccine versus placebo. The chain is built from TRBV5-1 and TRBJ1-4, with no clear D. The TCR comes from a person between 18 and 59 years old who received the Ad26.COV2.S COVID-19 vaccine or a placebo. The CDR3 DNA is TGCGCCAGCAGCTTGGTGGGAGACACTAATGAAAAACTGTTTTTT. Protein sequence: CASSLVGDTNEKLFF.